One and the same sample provided the 15 T cell receptor beta chains below, sequenced in a study of blood T cells in healthy people across ages (dated by TCRdb to about 2015). The library was made by 5' RACE. The listed sequencing device is Illumina HiSeq 2500. The second PCR ran for about 7 to 11 cycles and used a J-beta primer mix along with a sample-barcoded 5' primer. The public sequencing data were trimmed at Q25 with fastp and processed into clonotypes with MiXCR by TCRdb, which kept only in-frame beta chains. All rows with the same CDR3 protein become a single entry with the most common DNA and genes. The sample has 550,000 to 750,000 distinct CDR3 sequences on record, around 21% of them singletons. Of the sample, 3.5% to 4% is held by the ten largest clones. Sequencing was carried out using blood. The origin of the receptors is a man between 65 and 80 years old in good health.

About this clonotype: The junction does not match germline at one end; this may be a read error. The chain recombines TRBV2 with TRBJ2-3; 8 bases map to TRBD1. Germline V gives CDR1 SNHLY, CDR2 FYNNEI. This CDR3 spans 15 amino acids. This CDR3 reads CASSDAQGVADAQYF. The CDR3 coding sequence is TGTGCCAGCAGTGATGCACAGGGGGTGGCAGATGCGCAGTATTTT.

The chain employs TRBV29-1 and TRBJ2-7; 9 bases match TRBD1. Germline V CDR1 and CDR2: SQVTM, ANQGSEA. Losses at the gene ends were 6 bases for V and 2 bases for J; bases not matched to a gene: 5. The CDR3 extends over 13 amino acids. The CDR3 protein is CSVSGTGTYEQYF. CDR3 sequence (DNA): TGCAGCGTCTCAGGGACAGGGACCTACGAGCAGTACTTC.

The chain has TRBV6-5 and TRBJ1-6; D ambiguous. From germline, CDR1 is MNHEY and CDR2 SVGAGI. V was clipped by 4 bases and J by 0 bases, with 10 bases between them. The CDR3 is 16 residues long. This chain's CDR3 is CASSLAGSSYNSPLHF. The CDR3 nucleotides are TGTGCCAGCAGTTTGGCAGGCAGCTCCTATAATTCACCCCTCCACTTT.

The sample holds a few counts of this clonotype. V usage is TRBV28 and J usage is TRBJ2-5; 8 bases map to TRBD1. The CDR3 totals 13 residues. Germline V gives CDR1 MDHEN, CDR2 SYDVKM. With 6 bases clipped from V and 4 bases from J, the junction kept 4 bases outside the gene matches. The CDR3 spells CASRLTGGETQYF. In DNA form, the CDR3 reads TGTGCCAGCAGATTAACAGGGGGAGAGACCCAGTACTTC. Full variable domain (outside the CDR3, taken from reference TRBV28 and TRBJ2-5): DVKVTQSSRYLVKRTGEKVFLECVQDMDHENMFWYRQDPGLGLRLIYFSYDVKMKEKGDIPEGYSVSREKKERFSLILESASTNQTSMYLCASRLTGGETQYFGPGTRLLVL.

This clonotype was recorded a few times. The chain links TRBV20-1 to TRBJ2-6, with D perhaps TRBD1 (6 bases). CDR1 DFQATT and CDR2 SNEGSKA come from the germline V gene (reference sequence). Trimming removed 4 bases at V and 1 base at J, with 11 bases between. The CDR3 has 15 amino acids. The CDR3 DNA reads as TGCAGTGCTAAAAAGGGGGAATCTGGGGCCAACGTCCTGACTTTC. This codes for CSAKKGESGANVLTF.

The rearrangement links TRBV9 to TRBJ1-6, with D maybe TRBD1 (5 bases). Germline-derived CDR1 and CDR2 are SGDLS and YYNGEE. This CDR3 has 15 residues. Trimming pared 2 bases from V and 7 bases from J, leaving 13 bases between. The CDR3 DNA follows: TGTGCCAGCAGCGTCCGTTCAGGGAACAATTCACCCCTCCACTTT. It is translated as CASSVRSGNNSPLHF.

The rearrangement joins TRBV7-2 to TRBJ1-6, with TRBD1 matching 11 bases. CDR3 length: 14 amino acids. CDR1 is SGHTA, CDR2 FQGNSA, per germline. Unmatched junction bases numbered 4, after V lost 6 bases and J lost 9 bases. CDR3 bases: TGTGCCAGCAGAACCGGGACAGGGGGTTCACCCCTCCACTTT. Encoded protein: CASRTGTGGSPLHF.

The sample holds many counts of this clonotype. This chain joins TRBV10-3 and TRBJ1-2; possibly TRBD1 for D (5 bases). CDR1 and CDR2 (germline): ENHRY, SYGVKD. Trimming took 2 bases from V and 2 from J, leaving 9 bases between them. This CDR3 has 14 residues. This chain's CDR3 is CAISEEGTNYGYTF. The CDR3 DNA follows: TGTGCCATCAGTGAGGAGGGGACCAACTATGGCTACACCTTC.

This chain links TRBV20-1 with TRBJ2-7, with 8 bases fitting TRBD2. V shed 3 bases and J 1 base; nucleotides not matched to a gene: 8. The CDR3 has 15 residues. CDR1 is DFQATT, CDR2 SNEGSKA, per germline (reference sequence). The chain's CDR3 is CSARGRTSSSYEQYF. CDR3 DNA sequence: TGCAGTGCTAGGGGGAGGACTAGCAGTTCCTACGAGCAGTACTTC.

This chain links TRBV29-1 with TRBJ2-5; 7 bases are a match to TRBD2. The V and J ends lost 4 bases and 4 bases, in that order; junction bases with no gene match: 3. This CDR3 contains 12 residues. Germline V gene data show CDR1 as SQVTM and CDR2 as ANQGSEA. The CDR3 nucleotides read TGCAGCGTTGGGGAGGGGTCAGAGACCCAGTACTTC. Translation: CSVGEGSETQYF.

V usage is TRBV5-1 and J usage is TRBJ2-3, with D possibly TRBD2 on 6 matching bases. The germline V gene has CDR1 SGHRS and CDR2 YFSETQ. CDR3 size: 12 residues. The V end was cut by 7 bases, the J end by 6 bases, with 12 bases between. Here the CDR3 DNA reads TGCGCCAGCGGCTATGGGAGGGATACGCAGTATTTT. It specifies CASGYGRDTQYF.

This clonotype was picked up a small number of times. The CDR3: CSAPGGGRKPYEQYF. The CDR3 bases are TGCAGTGCCCCCGGCGGCGGGAGGAAACCCTACGAGCAGTACTTC. The chain combines TRBV20-1 with TRBJ2-5; the match to TRBD2 covers 8 bases. The DNA end is a closer match to TRBJ2-7, so the J assignment may be wrong. This CDR3 is 15 amino acids long. Per the germline V gene, CDR1 is DFQATT and CDR2 is SNEGSKA (reference sequence).

In this sample, this clonotype turned up a few times. This chain links TRBV3-1 with TRBJ1-3, with 7 bases that match TRBD1. The germline V gene encodes CDR1 LGHDT and CDR2 YNNKEL (reference sequence). The CDR3 totals 16 residues. V shed 4 bases and J 4 bases; nucleotides not matched to a gene: 10. The CDR3, as DNA: TGTGCCAGCAGCCCGGACAGGTCTAAGGTGGGAAACACCATATATTTT. Residues: CASSPDRSKVGNTIYF.

Ten or more counts support this clonotype. V gene TRBV20-1 combines with J gene TRBJ2-4; D not certain. This CDR3 contains 12 residues. The V gene's germline CDR1 is DFQATT and CDR2 SNEGSKA (reference sequence). V lost 3 bases to trimming and J lost 9 bases, with 12 bases between them. The CDR3 protein is CSASSGFGIQYF. CDR3 sequence (DNA): TGCAGTGCTAGTTCTGGGTTTGGCATTCAGTACTTC.

This clonotype was counted ten times or more. The chain employs TRBV7-2 and TRBJ1-5; D unresolved. Germline CDR1 and CDR2: SGHTA and FQGNSA. The CDR3 loop spans 15 amino acids. The V end lost 2 bases, the J end lost 2 bases, and 10 bases lay between the germline ends. The CDR3 DNA sequence: TGTGCCAGCAGCTTAAGGAGGGAGGGCAATCAGCCCCAGCATTTT. As protein: CASSLRREGNQPQHF.